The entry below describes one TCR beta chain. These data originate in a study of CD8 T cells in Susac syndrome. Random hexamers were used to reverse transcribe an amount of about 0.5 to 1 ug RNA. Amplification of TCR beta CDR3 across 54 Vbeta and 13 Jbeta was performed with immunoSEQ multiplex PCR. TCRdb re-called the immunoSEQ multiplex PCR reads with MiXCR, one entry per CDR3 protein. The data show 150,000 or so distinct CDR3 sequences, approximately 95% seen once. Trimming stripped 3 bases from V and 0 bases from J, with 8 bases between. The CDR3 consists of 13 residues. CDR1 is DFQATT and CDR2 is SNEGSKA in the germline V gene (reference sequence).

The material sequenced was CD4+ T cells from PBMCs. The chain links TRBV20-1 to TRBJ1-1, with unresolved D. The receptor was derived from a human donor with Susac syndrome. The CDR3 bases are TGCAGTGCTAGGACCTACCTGAACACTGAAGCTTTCTTT. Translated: CSARTYLNTEAFF.